This T cell receptor beta chain appears in the sequencing data of a study of T-cell reconstitution after alpha-beta-depleted transplantation in children. CDR1 and CDR2 (germline): DFQATT, SNEGSKA (reference sequence). The CDR3 consists of 10 residues. V lost 5 bases and J 6 bases, leaving 8 bases between the germline ends. Study-wide points: The origin of alpha-beta T cells about two months after transplant was reportedly several hundred expanded graft clones. A year post-transplant, T-cell counts and diversity derived mostly from newly produced T cells. The study traced high day-60 TCRbeta diversity in some patients to surviving recipient T cells and thymic progenitors.

With regard to this clonotype: Its antigen is as yet unknown.

Molecular barcoding with unique molecular identifiers was used for the TCRbeta library. One entry per CDR3 protein, called by TCRdb with MiXCR from the PCR reads. Seen here are over 200,000 distinct CDR3 sequences, 11% observed once, and the top ten hold roughly 27%. The sample here was PBMCs, taken before TCRalphabeta/CD19-depleted stem cell transplant. The clonotype comes from a child under two years old with acute myeloid leukemia, due to receive a stem cell transplant. The chain joins TRBV20-1 to TRBJ2-7; no firm D call. The CDR3 DNA reads TGCAGTGCTCAAAAGGGCGAGCAGTACTTC. Translation: CSAQKGEQYF.